This is a list of T cell receptor beta chains from one sample in a study of T cell responses to AZD1222 COVID-19 vaccine. Sequencing was performed with immunoSEQ multiplex PCR; in TCRdb, only in-frame clones are kept and a portion is missing. The sample has approximately 170,000 clones, roughly 93% seen once; the top ten hold 3.9%. This material consisted of peripheral blood, taken on day 0 of AZD1222 vaccination. Source of these receptors: an adult in good health. Both conserved end residues are part of each CDR3. A D gene is named only where the DNA matches it firmly. Clone size is stated in some rows and not others, as once, few, many or a class when expanded.

NA,TRBV18,TRBJ2-1,NA,CASSPRESYYNEQFF,TGTGCCAGCTCACCAAGGGAGTCCTACTACAATGAGCAGTTCTTC
NA,TRBV5-1,TRBJ1-2,NA,CASSLNGRDWDGYTF,TGCGCCAGCAGCCTAAACGGGAGGGATTGGGATGGCTACACCTTC
NA,TRBV6-1,TRBJ2-2,NA,CASSGRVRGIDTGELFF,TGTGCCAGCAGTGGGAGGGTGCGGGGCATCGACACCGGGGAGCTGTTTTTT
TRBD1,TRBV5-6,TRBJ1-2,NA,CASSRGQVIDGYTF,TGTGCCAGCAGCCGAGGACAGGTCATCGATGGCTACACCTTC
NA,TRBV5-5,TRBJ1-2,few,CASSLGWEANYGYTF,TGTGCCAGCAGCTTGGGCTGGGAAGCTAACTATGGCTACACCTTC
NA,TRBV18,TRBJ1-5,NA,CASSPTGPNQPQHF,TGTGCCAGCTCACCAACAGGACCCAATCAGCCCCAGCATTTT
NA,TRBV11-2,TRBJ2-1,once,CASSTPTDPYNEQFF,TGTGCCAGCAGCACCCCGACAGATCCTTACAATGAGCAGTTCTTC
TRBD1,TRBV5-1,TRBJ1-1,NA,CASSFDRVNTEAFF,TGCGCCAGCAGCTTTGACAGGGTGAACACTGAAGCTTTCTTT
NA,TRBV4-1,TRBJ2-7,NA,CASSQDSASLISYEQYF,TGCGCCAGCAGCCAAGATTCCGCTAGCTTAATATCCTACGAGCAGTACTTC
NA,TRBV4-1,TRBJ2-1,NA,CASSQGSAFEQFF,TGCGCCAGCAGCCAAGGCAGTGCGTTCGAGCAGTTCTTC
NA,TRBV5-5,TRBJ1-5,NA,CASSLVWTANQPQHF,TGTGCCAGCAGCTTGGTTTGGACAGCGAATCAGCCCCAGCATTTT
NA,TRBV19,TRBJ1-2,NA,CASSTGYGYTF,TGTGCCAGTTCTACCGGTTATGGCTACACCTTC
TRBD1,TRBV5-1,TRBJ2-5,once,CASSLQGPRETQYF,TGCGCCAGCAGCTTACAGGGGCCGAGAGAGACCCAGTACTTC
NA,TRBV9,TRBJ2-6,NA,CASSIAGTYGSGANVLTF,TGTGCCAGCAGCATCGCCGGGACATATGGCTCTGGGGCCAACGTCCTGACTTTC
TRBD1,TRBV25-1,TRBJ1-2,NA,CASSGLQEGTGNGYTF,TGTGCCAGCAGTGGACTACAAGAAGGGACAGGGAATGGCTACACCTTC
NA,TRBV5-4,TRBJ2-3,NA,CASSRPLGTDTQYF,TGTGCCAGCAGCCGTCCTCTCGGCACAGATACGCAGTATTTT
NA,TRBV4-1,TRBJ1-6,NA,CASSPQDMRSPLHF,TGCGCCAGCAGCCCCCAGGACATGCGTTCACCCCTCCACTTT
NA,TRBV19,TRBJ2-4,NA,CASKEGPAKNIQYF,TGTGCCAGTAAAGAGGGGCCAGCCAAAAACATTCAGTACTTC
NA,TRBV30,TRBJ1-2,NA,CAWMFGGTHNGYTF,TGTGCCTGGATGTTCGGGGGGACGCATAATGGCTACACCTTC
NA,TRBV6-5,TRBJ1-6,NA,CASSEGNRDSPLHF,TGTGCCAGCAGCGAGGGGAATCGCGATTCACCCCTCCACTTT
TRBD1,TRBV27,TRBJ2-1,NA,CASSLRDREFDEQFF,TGTGCCAGCAGTTTACGGGACAGGGAGTTCGATGAGCAGTTCTTC
TRBD1,TRBV18,TRBJ2-3,NA,CASSLRQGVRADTQYF,TGTGCCAGCTCACTCCGACAGGGGGTAAGGGCAGATACGCAGTATTTT
NA,TRBV6-4,TRBJ1-6,NA,CASSEVFKSPLHF,TGTGCCAGCAGTGAGGTTTTCAAGTCACCCCTCCACTTT
NA,TRBV19,TRBJ1-2,NA,CASMRSGHGYTF,TGTGCCAGTATGAGGAGCGGGCATGGCTACACCTTC
NA,TRBV7-7,TRBJ2-5,NA,CASSLDPGRETQYF,TGTGCCAGCAGCTTAGACCCGGGACGGGAGACCCAGTACTTC